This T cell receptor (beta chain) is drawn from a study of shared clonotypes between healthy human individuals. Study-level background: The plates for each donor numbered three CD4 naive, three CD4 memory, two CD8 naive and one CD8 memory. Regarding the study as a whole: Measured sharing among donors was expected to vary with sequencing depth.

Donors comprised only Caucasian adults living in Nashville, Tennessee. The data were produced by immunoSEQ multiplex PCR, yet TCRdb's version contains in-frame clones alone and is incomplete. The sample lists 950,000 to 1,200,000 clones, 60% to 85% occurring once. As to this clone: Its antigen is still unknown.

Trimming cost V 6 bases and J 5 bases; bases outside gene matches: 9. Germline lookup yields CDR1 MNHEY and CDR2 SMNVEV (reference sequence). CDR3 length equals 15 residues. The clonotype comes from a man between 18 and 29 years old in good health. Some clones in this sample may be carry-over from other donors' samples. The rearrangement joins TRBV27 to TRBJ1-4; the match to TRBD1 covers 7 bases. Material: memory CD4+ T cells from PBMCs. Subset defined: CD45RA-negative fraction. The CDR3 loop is CASSNFGRGNEKLFF. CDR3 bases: TGTGCCAGCAGCAATTTCGGCAGGGGGAATGAAAAACTGTTTTTT.